The rows below give T cell receptor beta chains drawn from one sample of a study of T cell repertoires in cytomegalovirus infection. The antigens of these receptors remain unknown. TCRdb processed the reads anew with MiXCR; each CDR3 protein has one entry. The table has roughly 280,000 distinct CDR3 sequences, 20% to 25% seen once. This specimen consisted of cultured PBMCs, obtained from culture after CMV antigen stimulation. The origin of the receptors is a human donor in good health (CMV status not recorded). Some clones in this sample may be carry-over from other donors' samples. Each CDR3 is given without its conserved first and last residue.

j_call cdr3_length v_call cdr3_aa
TRBJ2-4 12 TRBV12-3/TRBV12-4 ASTSGLAKNIQY
TRBJ2-5 12 TRBV20-1 SARDPAPIRTQY
TRBJ1-5 11 TRBV4-1 ASSQANDQPQH
TRBJ2-1 14 TRBV4-2 ASSLKRGGGVNEQF
TRBJ2-5 12 TRBV19 ASTPGLAGGTQY
TRBJ1-5 14 TRBV20-1 SARYGGAKSNQPQH
TRBJ2-6 13 TRBV12-3/TRBV12-4 ASSLRGSGANVLT
TRBJ1-1 11 TRBV6-5 AARRPSNTEAF
TRBJ2-3 13 TRBV5-8 ASSLERAGTDTQY
TRBJ1-2 13 TRBV6-6 ASSLGTGNFGGYT
TRBJ2-3 16 TRBV7-2 ASSRVGLAPTGTDTQY
TRBJ1-2 13 TRBV18 ASSPSTGVDYGYT
TRBJ2-1 14 TRBV12-3/TRBV12-4 ASSLATSGAYNEQF
TRBJ2-3 13 TRBV20-1 SASSVAGGFDTQY
TRBJ1-1 11 TRBV12-3/TRBV12-4 ASKLGGNTEAF
TRBJ2-1 12 TRBV10-3 ATRQGLGGNEQF
TRBJ2-5 18 TRBV6-8 ASSKGASRALAELQETQY
TRBJ2-3 14 TRBV6-5 ASSLLAGGWIDTQY
TRBJ1-1 12 TRBV19 ASSFGRENTEAF
TRBJ1-1 13 TRBV7-2 ASSWSHSGGTEAF
TRBJ2-3 15 TRBV7-9 ASSLAPTGEALNTQY
TRBJ2-6 13 TRBV12-3/TRBV12-4 ASSTSPSGANVLT
TRBJ1-2 12 TRBV20-1 SASHRGREYGYT
TRBJ2-7 14 TRBV7-6 ASSPRGGPFTYEQY
TRBJ1-1 12 TRBV7-6 ASSSSDKNTEAF
TRBJ1-3 13 TRBV27 VSSLTGLGGNTIY
TRBJ1-3 13 TRBV11-2 ASRPQAYSGNTIY
TRBJ2-2 14 TRBV9 ASSVQGARVTGELF
TRBJ2-3 12 TRBV7-8 ASSFFVSTDTQY
TRBJ2-4 13 TRBV7-2 ASTLYSGSANIQY
TRBJ2-7 13 TRBV27 ASSLSYDGTYEQY
TRBJ2-3 15 TRBV7-6 ASSRGRAGTSTDTQY
TRBJ2-5 14 TRBV5-1 ASTVTTGWWQETQY
TRBJ2-7 14 TRBV28 ASSLDGTSGSYEQY
TRBJ1-1 11 TRBV30 AWKKQGGTEAF
TRBJ1-1 11 TRBV18 ASSPPDGLEAF
TRBJ2-1 13 TRBV30 AWSGIGRRYNEHF